This paragraph reports one T cell receptor beta chain. The antigen is unknown. The record originates from a study of breast tumors, draining lymph nodes, adjacent tissues. TCRdb passed the multiplex PCR reads through MiXCR, listing each CDR3 protein once. The sample contains approximately 60,000 distinct CDR3 sequences, approximately 57% of which appear only once. CDR1 is SGHTA and CDR2 is FQGTGA in the germline V gene. V lost 1 base, J lost 2 bases, and 10 bases lay in between. This CDR3 contains 15 residues. Study-wide findings and caveats: Luminal-like breast cancer showed significantly higher tumor–nontumor repertoire similarity than basal-like. Most tumor T cells seemingly derive from lymph node, then expand in tumor.

The clonotype originates from a female donor with breast cancer. Some clones in this sample may be carry-over from other donors' samples. Material: breast tumor tissue. The rearrangement links TRBV7-3 to TRBJ2-3, with a tentative D call TRBD2 (6 bases). CDR3 region: CASSLISGDTDTQYF. CDR3 sequence (DNA): TGTGCCAGCAGCTTAATCTCGGGAGACACAGATACGCAGTATTTT.